This passage covers 20 T cell receptor beta chains from one sample sequenced in a study of molecular identifiers for immune sequencing clone quantification. TCRdb re-called the PCR reads with MiXCR, one entry per CDR3 protein. The table lists 50,000 to 70,000 distinct CDR3 sequences, around a sixth of them singletons. Sequenced input: naive CD8+ T cells from blood, with Jurkat cell RNA spiked in. The subset denotes: FACS-sorted CD8+CD4-CCR7+CD45RA+ naive T cells. These receptors originate from a human donor in good health. Some libraries in this study had Jurkat cell RNA spiked in.

This clonotype was observed many times. This chain connects TRBV5-1 to TRBJ2-3, with 10 bases matching TRBD1. CDR3 size: 18 residues. Germline lookup yields CDR1 SGHRS and CDR2 YFSETQ. V shed 4 bases and J 1 base; nucleotides not matched to a gene: 12. Written as DNA, the CDR3 is TGCGCCAGCAGCCCCCCTTGGGACAGGGGAGGCGGCACAGATACGCAGTATTTT. Translating it yields CASSPPWDRGGGTDTQYF.

This clonotype was observed at least ten times. The gene calls are TRBV27 and TRBJ1-6, with 8 bases fitting TRBD1. The CDR3 is 16 amino acids. Germline-derived CDR1 and CDR2 are MNHEY and SMNVEV (reference sequence). V gave up 3 bases and J gave up 7 bases; unmatched junction bases: 8. In nucleotides, the CDR3 is TGTGCCAGCAGTTTGATATTTGGACAGGGAAATTCACCCCTCCACTTT. It encodes CASSLIFGQGNSPLHF.

Of note for this clonotype: This may arise from a read error, as a much more abundant clone is one base away. Lacking the conserved final phenylalanine or tryptophan, this CDR3 likely reflects a read error. The genes are TRBV7-9 and TRBJ2-7; 7 bases line up with TRBD1. There are 13 residues in the CDR3. V shed 5 bases, J shed 6 bases, and the junction held 7 bases outside the gene matches. The germline gives CDR1 SEHNR, CDR2 FQNEAQ (reference sequence). Here the CDR3 reads CASSPEGAREQYL. The CDR3 DNA follows: TGTGCCAGCAGCCCCGAGGGGGCTCGCGAGCAGTACCTC.

V is TRBV28 and J is TRBJ2-2; TRBD2 might be the D (5 bases). This CDR3 is built from 16 residues. V was trimmed by 5 bases and J by 5 bases, leaving 18 bases between them. Germline V gene sequence: CDR1 MDHEN, CDR2 SYDVKM. The CDR3 spells CASSEARALGTGELFF. CDR3 in DNA: TGTGCCAGCAGTGAAGCGAGGGCCTTGGGGACCGGGGAGCTGTTTTTT.

Notes on this clonotype: Being one base from a much bigger clone, this may be a read error. The chain is built from TRBV20-1 and TRBJ2-1; 8 nucleotides line up with TRBD2. This CDR3 region has 15 residues. Germline CDR1 is DFQATT and CDR2 is SNEGSKA (reference sequence). This CDR3 is CSARVSAGVLNERFF. The CDR3 region has the DNA TGCAGTGCTAGAGTATCAGCGGGAGTACTCAATGAGCGGTTCTTC.

About this clonotype: An end of the junction differs from the germline gene, which may be a read error. V gene TRBV20-1 combines with J gene TRBJ2-3; D remains unclear. CDR3 length equals 17 residues. Germline V gene data show CDR1 as DFQATT and CDR2 as SNEGSKA (reference sequence). CDR3 protein: CSATTMSSPFSTDTQYF. Written as DNA, the CDR3 is TGCAGCGCTACAACAATGTCTAGTCCCTTTAGCACAGATACGCAGTATTTT.

This clonotype was observed a few times. This chain joins TRBV3-1 and TRBJ2-7, with unresolved D. The CDR3 loop spans 13 amino acids. The V and J ends lost 0 bases and 9 bases respectively, with 12 bases between them. Looked up from germline, CDR1 is LGHDT and CDR2 is YNNKEL (reference sequence). CDR3 loop: CASSQDLYPGQYF. The CDR3 bases are TGTGCCAGCAGCCAAGATCTTTATCCCGGGCAGTACTTC.

This clonotype was seen repeatedly, ten times or more. The chain uses TRBV7-9 and TRBJ2-7; either TRBD1 or TRBD2 may supply D (5 bases each). The CDR3 is made up of 14 amino acids. V shed 1 base and J shed 6 bases, with 13 bases lying between them. From germline, CDR1 is SEHNR and CDR2 FQNEAQ (reference sequence). The CDR3 reads CASSLEGTAFEQYF. CDR3 nucleotides: TGTGCCAGCAGCTTAGAAGGGACGGCTTTCGAGCAGTACTTC.

This clonotype has a count of ten or more. J is TRBJ2-2 and V is TRBV7-6; tentatively, D is TRBD1 (6 bases). This CDR3 is 15 amino acids long. Per the germline V gene, CDR1 is SGHVS and CDR2 is FNYEAQ. V was trimmed by 1 base and J by 6 bases, leaving 12 bases between them. The CDR3: CASSLVGTQAGELFF. Written as DNA, the CDR3 is TGTGCCAGCAGCTTAGTTGGGACACAAGCCGGGGAGCTGTTTTTT.

This clonotype came up many times. V usage is TRBV4-1 and J usage is TRBJ1-5; D call uncertain. CDR3 length equals 15 residues. Germline V CDR1 and CDR2: MGHRA, YSYEKL. Trimming took 1 base from V and 0 from J, leaving 7 bases between them. CDR3 protein: CASSQGLYSNQPQHF. The DNA for the CDR3 is TGCGCCAGCAGCCAAGGCCTTTATAGCAATCAGCCCCAGCATTTT.

This clonotype showed up many times. V gene TRBV5-1 combines with J gene TRBJ1-1; D is uncertain. Germline values: CDR1 SGHRS, CDR2 YFSETQ. V was pared by 1 base and J by 5 bases, with 9 bases between. This CDR3 comprises 13 residues. CDR3 protein: CASSLMGGTEAFF. CDR3 sequence (DNA): TGCGCCAGCAGCTTGATGGGTGGTACTGAAGCTTTCTTT.

This clonotype has at least ten counts. This chain connects TRBV11-1 to TRBJ2-3, with 10 nucleotides matching TRBD2. Trimming took 5 bases from V and 5 from J; bases not matched to a gene: 7. CDR3 size: 15 residues. CDR1 is SGHAT, CDR2 FQDESV, per germline (reference sequence). The CDR3 loop is CASSTWTSGRDTQYF. The DNA for the CDR3 is TGTGCCAGCAGCACCTGGACTAGCGGTAGAGATACGCAGTATTTT.

This clonotype was observed many times. V is TRBV2 and J is TRBJ1-2; tentatively, D is TRBD1 (5 bases). The CDR3 contains 14 residues. Germline V gene sequence: CDR1 SNHLY, CDR2 FYNNEI. Trimming pared 6 bases from V and 4 bases from J, leaving 15 bases between. As DNA, the CDR3 is TGTGCCAGCAGGGGACCGGGACCGCCCTATGGCTACACCTTC. Amino acid sequence: CASRGPGPPYGYTF. Drawing the rest from reference TRBV2 and TRBJ1-2, the complete variable domain is EPEVTQTPSHQVTQMGQEVILRCVPISNHLYFYWYRQILGQKVEFLVSFYNNEISEKSEIFDDQFSVERPDGSNFTLKIRSTKLEDSAMYFCASRGPGPPYGYTFGSGTRLTVV.

Details on this clonotype: This could be a read error, since a much larger clone is one nucleotide away. V usage is TRBV4-1 and J usage is TRBJ1-2, with D perhaps matching TRBD1 (5 bases). The germline CDR1 and CDR2 sequences are MGHRA and YSYEKL. The CDR3 is 14 amino acids. CDR3 region: CASSQDYGDYGYAF. The CDR3 DNA follows: TGCGCCAGCAGCCAAGATTATGGGGACTATGGCTACGCCTTC.

This clonotype was recorded a few times. The chain combines TRBV7-8 with TRBJ1-1, with TRBD1 matching 10 bases. CDR1 is SGHVS and CDR2 is FQNEAQ in the germline V gene. The V and J ends lost 5 bases and 5 bases, in that order; junction bases with no gene match: 8. The CDR3 sequence is 15 residues long. DNA for the CDR3: TGTGCCAGCAGCGCCCGACAGGGGGCTTGGACTGAAGCTTTCTTT. Translation: CASSARQGAWTEAFF.

This clonotype was counted only a few times. The chain is built from TRBV24-1 and TRBJ1-2; 7 bases align to TRBD1. The CDR3 sequence is 13 residues long. Germline CDR1 and CDR2: KGHDR and SFDVKD. V trimming: 5 bases; J trimming: 6 bases; junction bases outside the gene matches: 5. CDR3 nucleotide sequence: TGTGCCACCAGTGGGGAAGGGGGCAATGGCTACACCTTC. Its protein is CATSGEGGNGYTF.

With respect to this clonotype: A much larger clone lies a single base off, so this may be a read error. The V and J genes are TRBV19 and TRBJ2-7; D is perhaps TRBD2 (5 bases). There are 14 residues in the CDR3. Germline lookup yields CDR1 LNHDA and CDR2 SQIVND (reference sequence). CDR3 amino acids: CTSSLDWKAYEQYF. CDR3 coding DNA: TGTACCAGTAGTTTGGACTGGAAGGCCTACGAGCAGTACTTC.

This clonotype was observed a handful of times. The CDR3 is CASSLVSETQYF. The CDR3 nucleotides are TGTGCCAGCAGCTTAGTTTCTGAGACCCAGTACTTC. The genes are TRBV11-2 and TRBJ2-5; D unclear. Germline V gene lookup returns CDR1 SGHAT and CDR2 FQNNGV. V was trimmed by 1 base and J by 5 bases, leaving 5 bases between them. This CDR3 region has 12 residues.

This clonotype was recorded many times. V is TRBV7-8 and J is TRBJ1-1; D remains ambiguous. CDR1 is SGHVS, CDR2 FQNEAQ, per germline. V lost 5 bases, J lost 3 bases, and 16 bases lay in between. The CDR3 is 15 residues long. This CDR3 is CASSQGSRFDTEAFF. In DNA form, the CDR3 reads TGTGCCAGCAGCCAAGGGTCCAGGTTTGACACTGAAGCTTTCTTT. Supplemented by reference TRBV7-8 and TRBJ1-1, the full variable domain reads GAGVSQSPRYKVAKRGQDVALRCDPISGHVSLFWYQQALGQGPEFLTYFQNEAQLDKSGLPSDRFFAERPEGSVSTLKIQRTQQEDSAVYLCASSQGSRFDTEAFFGQGTRLTVV.

This clonotype was counted between two and nine times. The chain joins TRBV6-6 to TRBJ2-1; D remains unclear. CDR3 size: 14 residues. Looked up from germline, CDR1 is MNHNY and CDR2 is SVGAGI (reference sequence). V gave up 4 bases and J gave up 6 bases, with 13 bases separating them. CDR3 in DNA: TGTGCCAGCAGTTTATTTCCTGGTAGCAATGAGCAGTTCTTC. Translated: CASSLFPGSNEQFF.